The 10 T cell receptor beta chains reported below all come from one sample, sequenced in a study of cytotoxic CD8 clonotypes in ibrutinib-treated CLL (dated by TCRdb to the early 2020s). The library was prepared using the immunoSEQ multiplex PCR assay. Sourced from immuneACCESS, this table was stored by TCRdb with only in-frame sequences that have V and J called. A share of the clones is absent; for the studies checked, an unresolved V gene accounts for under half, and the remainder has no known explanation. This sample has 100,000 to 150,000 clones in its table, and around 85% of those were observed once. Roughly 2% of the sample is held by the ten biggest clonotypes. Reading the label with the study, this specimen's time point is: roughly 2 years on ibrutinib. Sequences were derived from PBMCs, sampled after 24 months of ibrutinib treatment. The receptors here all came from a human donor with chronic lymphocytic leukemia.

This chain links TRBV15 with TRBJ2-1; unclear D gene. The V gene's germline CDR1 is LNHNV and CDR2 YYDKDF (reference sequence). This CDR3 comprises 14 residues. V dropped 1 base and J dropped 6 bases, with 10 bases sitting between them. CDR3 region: CATSRAGRLNEQFF. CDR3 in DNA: TGTGCCACCAGCAGAGCTGGCAGGCTCAATGAGCAGTTCTTC.

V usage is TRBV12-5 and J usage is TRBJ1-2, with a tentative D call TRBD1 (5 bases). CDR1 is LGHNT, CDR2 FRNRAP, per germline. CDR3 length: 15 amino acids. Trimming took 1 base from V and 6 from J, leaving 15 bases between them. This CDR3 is CASGLAPVGADGYTF. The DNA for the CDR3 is TGTGCTAGTGGTTTGGCGCCTGTCGGGGCAGATGGCTACACCTTC.

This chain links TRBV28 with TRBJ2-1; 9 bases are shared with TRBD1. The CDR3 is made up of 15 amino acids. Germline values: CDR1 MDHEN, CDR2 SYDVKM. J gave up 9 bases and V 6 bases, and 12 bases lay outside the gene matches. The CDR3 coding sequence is TGTGCCAGCAGAGCCGGGACAGGGTTATTCGGTGAGCAGTTCTTC. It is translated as CASRAGTGLFGEQFF.

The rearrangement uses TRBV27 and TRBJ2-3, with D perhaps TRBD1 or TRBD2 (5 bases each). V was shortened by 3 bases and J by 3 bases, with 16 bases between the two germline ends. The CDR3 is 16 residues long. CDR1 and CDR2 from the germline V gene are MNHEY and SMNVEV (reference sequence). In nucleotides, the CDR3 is TGTGCCAGCAGTTTTGAGGGACCCGCTTTTACAGATACGCAGTATTTT. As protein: CASSFEGPAFTDTQYF.

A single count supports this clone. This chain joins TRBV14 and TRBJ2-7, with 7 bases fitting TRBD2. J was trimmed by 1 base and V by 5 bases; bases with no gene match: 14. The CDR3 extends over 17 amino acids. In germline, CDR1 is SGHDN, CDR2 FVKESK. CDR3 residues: CASSVEGGGLGSYEQYF. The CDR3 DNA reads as TGTGCCAGCAGCGTGGAGGGCGGGGGTCTGGGGTCCTACGAGCAGTACTTC.

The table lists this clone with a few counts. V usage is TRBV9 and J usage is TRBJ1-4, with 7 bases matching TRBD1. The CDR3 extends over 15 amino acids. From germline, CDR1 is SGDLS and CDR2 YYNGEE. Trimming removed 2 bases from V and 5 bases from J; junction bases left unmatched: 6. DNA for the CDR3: TGTGCCAGCAGCGTCGGCCGACAGGGAAATGAAAAACTGTTTTTT. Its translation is CASSVGRQGNEKLFF.

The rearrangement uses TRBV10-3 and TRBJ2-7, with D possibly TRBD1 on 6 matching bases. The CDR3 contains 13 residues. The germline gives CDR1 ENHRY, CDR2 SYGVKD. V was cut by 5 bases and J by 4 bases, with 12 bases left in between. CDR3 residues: CAISRQDNYEQYF. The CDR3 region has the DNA TGTGCCATCAGTCGACAGGATAATTACGAGCAGTACTTC.

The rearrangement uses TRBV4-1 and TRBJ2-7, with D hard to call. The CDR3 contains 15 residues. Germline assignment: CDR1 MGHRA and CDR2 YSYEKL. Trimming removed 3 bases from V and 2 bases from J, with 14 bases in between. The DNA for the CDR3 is TGCGCCAGCAGCCAGGAGAGTACGACCCCCTACGAGCAGTACTTC. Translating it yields CASSQESTTPYEQYF.

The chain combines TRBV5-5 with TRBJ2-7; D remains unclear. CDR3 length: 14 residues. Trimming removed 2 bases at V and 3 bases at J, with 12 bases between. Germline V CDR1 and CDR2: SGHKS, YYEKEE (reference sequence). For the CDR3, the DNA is TGTGCCAGCAGCTTACGCCAGCGATACTACGAGCAGTACTTC. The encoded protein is CASSLRQRYYEQYF.

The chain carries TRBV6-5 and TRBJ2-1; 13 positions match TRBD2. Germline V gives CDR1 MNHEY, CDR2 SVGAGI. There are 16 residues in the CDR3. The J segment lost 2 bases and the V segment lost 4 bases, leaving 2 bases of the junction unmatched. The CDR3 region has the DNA TGTGCCAGCAGTTCCGGACTAGCGGGAGCCTACAATGAGCAGTTCTTC. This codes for CASSSGLAGAYNEQFF.